This T cell receptor (beta chain) was documented in a study of blood T cell repertoires in COVID-19 (dated by TCRdb to 2018 to 2021). Regarding the research as a whole: Collaborator samples came from the United States, Italy and Spain and covered acute and convalescent phases of COVID-19. Where HLA class I and class II types were available, the types were taken from metadata supplied by the sample provider, not from assay-based typing. Sample metadata almost always included a de-identified subject ID, COVID-19 status, age in years and sex. Samples came from the ongoing ImmuneRACE study (first 160 participants) plus 1,254 subjects from 6 global collaborators. The dataset comprised deeply sampled blood TCRbeta repertoires from subjects exposed to, actively infected with, or recovered from COVID-19. The repertoires were made available in a free public database intended to serve as a resource for research on the immune response to SARS-CoV-2. The prospective study material was composed of cDNA or gDNA derived from T cells, B-cell-depleted T cells, or PBMCs. The investigation overall reported the following: The amount of clinical and demographic metadata varied by source and participant and was provided uncurated.

About this clone: It has no known antigen specificity. Base qualities were left out, and no much larger clone turns up one base away.

Each collaborating institution followed its own protocols to collect whole blood in K2EDTA tubes. Collaborator samples were shipped for TCRbeta analysis as frozen whole blood, isolated PBMCs, or DNA extracted from either sample type. The immunoSEQ Assay, a bias-controlled multiplex PCR, was used to amplify TCRbeta CDR3 regions from genomic DNA. Processing in the source paper ran as follows. The number of nucleated cells in each sample was estimated from the amplification of reference gene primers within the assay. To quantify the absolute abundance of each unique TCRbeta CDR3 rearrangement, sequence reads were collapsed and filtered. For each sample, productive Simpson clonality was calculated as the square root of Simpson's diversity index over productive rearrangements. Here the immuneACCESS table is served through TCRdb, limited to in-frame sequences with V and J called. Missing clones are a known gap in these copies; in checked studies unresolved V genes cover under half, and the rest lacks a known reason. V and J calls and clone size are given by that table; D and trimming were obtained from the DNA. In all, the sample holds 100,000 or so clones, and 81% of those were seen once. The top ten constitute over 35% of the sample.

Trimmed from V: 0 bases; trimmed from J: 6 bases; junction bases lacking a gene match: 2. Including cysteine and phenylalanine, the CDR3 has 13 amino acids. Just the 39-base CDR3 DNA is kept, in frame starting at base 1. The germline V gene yields SGDLS for CDR1 and YYNGEE for CDR2. This TCR derives from a man aged 80 or over with acute or convalescent COVID-19. The chain uses TRBV9 and TRBJ1-2; 7 central nucleotides agree with TRBD1. Material: peripheral blood. The nucleotide sequence is given as TGTGCCAGCAGCGTAGAGGGGGCGGATGGCTACACCTTC. Its translation is CASSVEGADGYTF.